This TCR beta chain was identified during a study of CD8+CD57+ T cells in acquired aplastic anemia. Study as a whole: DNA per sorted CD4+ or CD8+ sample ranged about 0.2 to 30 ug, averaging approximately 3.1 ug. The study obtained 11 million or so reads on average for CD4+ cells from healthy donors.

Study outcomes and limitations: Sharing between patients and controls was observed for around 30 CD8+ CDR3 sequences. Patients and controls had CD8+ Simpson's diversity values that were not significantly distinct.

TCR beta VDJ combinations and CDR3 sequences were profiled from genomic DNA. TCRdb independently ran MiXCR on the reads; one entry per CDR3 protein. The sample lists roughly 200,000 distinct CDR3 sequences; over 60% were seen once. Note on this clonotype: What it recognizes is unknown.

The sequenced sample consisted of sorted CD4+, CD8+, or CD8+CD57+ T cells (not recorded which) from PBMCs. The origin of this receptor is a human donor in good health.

The CDR3 is CAIKGDSGNSPLHF. The CDR3 DNA is TGTGCCATCAAGGGGGACAGCGGTAATTCACCCCTCCACTTT. The chain combines TRBV10-3 with TRBJ1-6, with TRBD1 matching over 7 bases. Germline loops: CDR1 ENHRY, CDR2 SYGVKD. CDR3 length: 14 residues. After removal of 7 bases from V and 6 bases from J, the junction contained 6 bases not matched to a gene.